This T cell receptor (beta chain) is drawn from a study of cytomegalovirus exposure and HLA in healthy donors. The CDR3 runs 15 residues. Trimming cost V 5 bases and J 4 bases, with 17 bases left between them. Germline CDR1 and CDR2: LNHDA and SQIVND (reference sequence). Findings of the study overall: Through in vitro validation, three CMV-associated chains were shown to be specific for CMV antigens. On later analysis, the bulk of CMV-associated TCR beta chains appeared to be HLA-restricted.

The PCR used 60 Vbeta and 13 Jbeta primers. TCRdb keeps only in-frame clones here, not all; method: immunoSEQ multiplex PCR. Among around 120,000 clones listed, around 76% were seen once. Remarks on this clone: Antigen unknown.

Input material: PBMCs. The chain combines TRBV19 with TRBJ1-2; possibly TRBD1 for D (6 bases). The TCR comes from a man aged 45-60 years in good health and CMV-seropositive. This chain's CDR3 is CASSPMTGVSYGYTF. CDR3 bases: TGTGCCAGTAGTCCTATGACAGGAGTTAGCTATGGCTACACCTTC.